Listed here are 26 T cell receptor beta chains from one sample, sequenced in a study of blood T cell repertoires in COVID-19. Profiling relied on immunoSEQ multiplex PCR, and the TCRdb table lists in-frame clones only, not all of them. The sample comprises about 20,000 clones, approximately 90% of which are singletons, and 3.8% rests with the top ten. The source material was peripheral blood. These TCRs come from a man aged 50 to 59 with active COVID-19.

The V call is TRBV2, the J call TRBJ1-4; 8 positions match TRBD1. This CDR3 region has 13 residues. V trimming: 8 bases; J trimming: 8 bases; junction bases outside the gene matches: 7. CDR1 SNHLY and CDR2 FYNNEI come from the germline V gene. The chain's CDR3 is CASSDRDREKLFF. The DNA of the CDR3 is TGTGCCAGCTCGGACAGGGATCGAGAAAAACTGTTTTTT.

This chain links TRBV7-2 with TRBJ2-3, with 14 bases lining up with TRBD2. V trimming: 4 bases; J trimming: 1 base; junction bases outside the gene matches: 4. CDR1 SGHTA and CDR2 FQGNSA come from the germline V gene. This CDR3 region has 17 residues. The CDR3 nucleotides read TGTGCCAGCAGCTCCGGGACTAGCGGGGGCGGCACAGATACGCAGTATTTT. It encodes CASSSGTSGGGTDTQYF.

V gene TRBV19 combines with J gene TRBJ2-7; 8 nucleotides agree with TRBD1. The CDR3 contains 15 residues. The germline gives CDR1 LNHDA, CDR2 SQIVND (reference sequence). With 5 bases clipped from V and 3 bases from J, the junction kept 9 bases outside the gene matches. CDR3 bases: TGTGCCAGTAGTGTCGACGGGACAGGATACTACGAGCAGTACTTC. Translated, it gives CASSVDGTGYYEQYF.

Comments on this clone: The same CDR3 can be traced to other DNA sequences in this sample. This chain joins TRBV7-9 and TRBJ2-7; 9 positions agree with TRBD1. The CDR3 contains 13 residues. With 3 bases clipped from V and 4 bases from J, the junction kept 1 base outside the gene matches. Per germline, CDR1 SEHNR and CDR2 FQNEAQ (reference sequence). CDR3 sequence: CASSFGQGYEQYF. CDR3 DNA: TGTGCCAGCAGCTTCGGACAGGGGTACGAGCAGTACTTC.

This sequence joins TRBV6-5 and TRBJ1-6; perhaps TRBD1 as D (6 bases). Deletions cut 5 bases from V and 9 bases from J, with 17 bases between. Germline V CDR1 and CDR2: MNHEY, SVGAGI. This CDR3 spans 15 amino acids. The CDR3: CASSLIQGQGSPLHF. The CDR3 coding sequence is TGTGCCAGCAGTCTAATCCAGGGGCAGGGTTCACCCCTCCACTTT.

The CDR3 protein is CASSSPLGGGIDEQFF. CDR3 nucleotides: TGTGCCAGCAGCTCCCCTCTGGGGGGGGGCATAGATGAGCAGTTCTTC. The V call is TRBV7-9, the J call TRBJ2-1; perhaps TRBD2 as D (7 bases). V was clipped by 4 bases and J by 8 bases, with 21 bases between them. The CDR3 has 16 residues. Germline V gives CDR1 SEHNR, CDR2 FQNEAQ (reference sequence). Drawing the rest from reference TRBV7-9 and TRBJ2-1, the complete variable domain is DTGVSQNPRHKITKRGQNVTFRCDPISEHNRLYWYRQTLGQGPEFLTYFQNEAQLEKSRLLSDRFSAERPKGSFSTLEIQRTEQGDSAMYLCASSSPLGGGIDEQFFGPGTRLTVL.

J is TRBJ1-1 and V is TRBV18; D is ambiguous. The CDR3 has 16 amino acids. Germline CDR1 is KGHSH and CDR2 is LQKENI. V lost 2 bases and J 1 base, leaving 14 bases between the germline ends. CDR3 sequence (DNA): TGTGCCAGCTCACCAACAAGCCAGGCCACGAACACTGAAGCTTTCTTT. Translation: CASSPTSQATNTEAFF.

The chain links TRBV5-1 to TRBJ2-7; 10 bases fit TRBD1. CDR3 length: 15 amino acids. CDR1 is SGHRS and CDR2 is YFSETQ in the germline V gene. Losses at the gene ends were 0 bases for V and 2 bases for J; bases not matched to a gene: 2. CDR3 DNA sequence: TGCGCCAGCAGCTTGGCCGGGACAGGGGCCTACGAGCAGTACTTC. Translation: CASSLAGTGAYEQYF.

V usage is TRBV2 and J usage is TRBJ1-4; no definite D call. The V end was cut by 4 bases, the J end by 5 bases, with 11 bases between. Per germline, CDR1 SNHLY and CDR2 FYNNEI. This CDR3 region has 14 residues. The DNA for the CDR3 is TGTGCCAGCAGTGCTGAGACATTCAATGAAAAACTGTTTTTT. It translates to CASSAETFNEKLFF.

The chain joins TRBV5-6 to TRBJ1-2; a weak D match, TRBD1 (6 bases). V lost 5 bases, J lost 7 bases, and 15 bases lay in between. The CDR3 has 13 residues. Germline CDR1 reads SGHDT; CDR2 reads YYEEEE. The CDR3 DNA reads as TGTGCCAGCAGTTACAGGGATGGGGGTGGCTACACCTTC. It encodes CASSYRDGGGYTF.

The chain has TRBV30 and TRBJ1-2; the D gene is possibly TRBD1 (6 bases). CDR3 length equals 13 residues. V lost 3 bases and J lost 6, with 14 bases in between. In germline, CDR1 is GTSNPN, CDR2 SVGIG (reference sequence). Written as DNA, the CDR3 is TGTGCCTGGAGATACAGGGTTATTAATGGCTACACCTTC. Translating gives CAWRYRVINGYTF.

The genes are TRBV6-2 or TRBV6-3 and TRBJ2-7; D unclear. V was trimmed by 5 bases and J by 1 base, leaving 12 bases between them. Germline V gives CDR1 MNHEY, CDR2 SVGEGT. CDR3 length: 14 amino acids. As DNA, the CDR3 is TGTGCCAGCAGTGACGTCGACATTTCCTACGAGCAGTACTTC. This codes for CASSDVDISYEQYF.

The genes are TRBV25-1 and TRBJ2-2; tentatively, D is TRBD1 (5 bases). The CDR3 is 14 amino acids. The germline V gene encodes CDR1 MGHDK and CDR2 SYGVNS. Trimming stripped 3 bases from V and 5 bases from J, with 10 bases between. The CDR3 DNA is TGTGCCAGCAGTGAGGGGCCGAGAACCGGGGAGCTGTTTTTT. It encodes CASSEGPRTGELFF.

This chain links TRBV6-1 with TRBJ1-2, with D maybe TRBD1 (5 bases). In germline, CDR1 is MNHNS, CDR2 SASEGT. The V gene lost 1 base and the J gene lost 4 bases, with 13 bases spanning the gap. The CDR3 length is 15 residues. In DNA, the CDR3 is TGTGCCAGCAGTGAAGTTAGGGGTATCAGCTATGGCTACACCTTC. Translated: CASSEVRGISYGYTF.

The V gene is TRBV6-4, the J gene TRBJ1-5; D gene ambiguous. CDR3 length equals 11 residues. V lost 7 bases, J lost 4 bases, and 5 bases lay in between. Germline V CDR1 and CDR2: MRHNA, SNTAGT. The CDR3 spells CASTTNQPQHF. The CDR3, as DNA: TGTGCCAGCACCACTAATCAGCCCCAGCATTTT.

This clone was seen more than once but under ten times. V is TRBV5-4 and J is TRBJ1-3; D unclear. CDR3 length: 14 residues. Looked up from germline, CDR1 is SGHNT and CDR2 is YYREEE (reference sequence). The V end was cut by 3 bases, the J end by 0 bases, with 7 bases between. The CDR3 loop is CASSSRDSGNTIYF. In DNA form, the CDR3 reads TGTGCCAGCAGCTCCCGGGACTCTGGAAACACCATATATTTT. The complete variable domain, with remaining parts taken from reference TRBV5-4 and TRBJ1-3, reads ETGVTQSPTHLIKTRGQQVTLRCSSQSGHNTVSWYQQALGQGPQFIFQYYREEENGRGNFPPRFSGLQFPNYSSELNVNALELDDSALYLCASSSRDSGNTIYFGEGSWLTVV.

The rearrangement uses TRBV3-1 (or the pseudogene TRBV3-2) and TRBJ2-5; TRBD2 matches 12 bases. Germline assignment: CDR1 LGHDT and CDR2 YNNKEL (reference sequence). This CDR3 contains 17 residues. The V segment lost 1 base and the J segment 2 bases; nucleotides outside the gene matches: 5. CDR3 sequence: CASSQGLAGEPQETQYF. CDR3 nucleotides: TGTGCCAGCAGCCAAGGACTAGCGGGGGAGCCTCAAGAGACCCAGTACTTC.

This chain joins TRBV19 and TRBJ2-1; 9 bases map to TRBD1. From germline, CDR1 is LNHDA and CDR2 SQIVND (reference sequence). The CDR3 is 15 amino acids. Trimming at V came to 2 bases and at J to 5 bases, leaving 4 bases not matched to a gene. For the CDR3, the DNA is TGTGCCAGTAGTATAACAGGGGGCAGTCACAATGAGCAGTTCTTC. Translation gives CASSITGGSHNEQFF.

For the CDR3, the DNA is TGTGCCAGCAGCTTGGTTTCTAGCGGGGGTCAAGAGACCCAGTACTTC. It encodes CASSLVSSGGQETQYF. The chain employs TRBV5-6 and TRBJ2-5, with TRBD2 matching 10 bases. The germline gives CDR1 SGHDT, CDR2 YYEEEE. V lost 0 bases, J lost 2 bases, and 4 bases stayed unmatched. CDR3 size: 16 residues.

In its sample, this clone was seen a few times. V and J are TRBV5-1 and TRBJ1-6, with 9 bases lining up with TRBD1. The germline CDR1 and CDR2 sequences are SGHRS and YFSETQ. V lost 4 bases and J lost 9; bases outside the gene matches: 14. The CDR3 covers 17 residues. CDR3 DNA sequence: TGCGCCAGCAGCCTAACAATACAGGGGGCAGGAAGTTCACCCCTCCACTTT. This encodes CASSLTIQGAGSSPLHF.

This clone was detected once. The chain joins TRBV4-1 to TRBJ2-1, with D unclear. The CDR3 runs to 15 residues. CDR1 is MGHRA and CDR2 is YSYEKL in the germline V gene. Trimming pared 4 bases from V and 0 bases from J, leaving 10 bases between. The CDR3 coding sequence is TGCGCCAGCAGCCGAACTTCAAACTCCTACAATGAGCAGTTCTTC. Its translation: CASSRTSNSYNEQFF.

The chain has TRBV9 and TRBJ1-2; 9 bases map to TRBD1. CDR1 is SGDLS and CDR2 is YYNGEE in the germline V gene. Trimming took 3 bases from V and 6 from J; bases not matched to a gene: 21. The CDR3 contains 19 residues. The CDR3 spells CASSGTLGTGSREGDGYTF. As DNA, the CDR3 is TGTGCCAGCAGCGGGACCCTCGGGACAGGGTCACGGGAAGGGGATGGCTACACCTTC.

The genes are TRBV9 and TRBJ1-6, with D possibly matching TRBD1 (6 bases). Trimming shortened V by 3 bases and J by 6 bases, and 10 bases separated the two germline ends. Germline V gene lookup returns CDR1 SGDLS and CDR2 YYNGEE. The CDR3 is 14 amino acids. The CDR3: CASSAGQPNSPLHF. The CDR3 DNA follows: TGTGCCAGCAGCGCCGGACAGCCTAATTCACCCCTCCACTTT.

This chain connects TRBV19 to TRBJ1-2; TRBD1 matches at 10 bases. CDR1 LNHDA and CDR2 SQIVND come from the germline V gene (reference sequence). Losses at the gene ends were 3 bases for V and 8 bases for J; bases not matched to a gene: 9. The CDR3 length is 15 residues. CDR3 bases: TGTGCCAGTAGTATTCAAGGGACAGGGGATGAAGGCTACACCTTC. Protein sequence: CASSIQGTGDEGYTF.

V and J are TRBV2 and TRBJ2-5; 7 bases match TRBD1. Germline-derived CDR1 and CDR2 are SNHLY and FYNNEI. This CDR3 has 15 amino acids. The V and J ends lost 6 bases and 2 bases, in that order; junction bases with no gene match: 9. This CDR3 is CASSRQTGAQETQYF. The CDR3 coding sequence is TGTGCCAGCAGCCGTCAAACAGGGGCTCAAGAGACCCAGTACTTC.

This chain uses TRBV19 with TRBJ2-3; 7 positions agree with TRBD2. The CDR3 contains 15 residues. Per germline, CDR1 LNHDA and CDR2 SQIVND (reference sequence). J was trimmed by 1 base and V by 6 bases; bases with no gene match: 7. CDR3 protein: CASRGSGLRTDTQYF. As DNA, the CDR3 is TGTGCCAGTAGAGGTAGCGGGTTACGCACAGATACGCAGTATTTT.